The 26 T cell receptor beta chains reported below all come from one sample, sequenced in a study of blood T cell repertoires in COVID-19. TCRdb keeps only in-frame clones here, not all; method: immunoSEQ multiplex PCR. The sample includes around 100,000 clones, around 82% of them seen just once. Sequenced material: peripheral blood. The receptors were sampled from a man aged 55 to 69 with acute or convalescent COVID-19.

V is TRBV14 and J is TRBJ2-3; TRBD2 matches 9 bases. V shed 1 base and J 2 bases; nucleotides not matched to a gene: 1. CDR3 length: 15 amino acids. From germline, CDR1 is SGHDN and CDR2 FVKESK. The CDR3 is CASSQGLAVTDTQYF. The CDR3 bases are TGTGCCAGCAGCCAAGGACTAGCGGTCACAGATACGCAGTATTTT.

This clone appeared once. The chain combines TRBV10-1 with TRBJ1-1, with TRBD1 identical over 7 bases. This CDR3 contains 12 residues. Germline CDR1 is WNHNN and CDR2 is SYGVQD (reference sequence). Germline trimming cut 8 bases from V and 2 bases from J; bases unmatched to any gene: 2. The CDR3, as DNA: TGCGCCAGCCAGGGGGGTAACACTGAAGCTTTCTTT. Translation gives CASQGGNTEAFF.

This clone has a single count. This chain links TRBV19 with TRBJ2-7; D gene ambiguous. V was trimmed by 2 bases and J by 3 bases, leaving 20 bases between them. CDR3 length: 17 residues. Germline CDR1 LNHDA, CDR2 SQIVND (reference sequence). The CDR3 spells CASSISSRVGVVYEQYF. The CDR3, as DNA: TGTGCCAGTAGTATAAGCTCCCGCGTTGGAGTGGTCTACGAGCAGTACTTC.

This clone showed up many times. CDR3 residues: CASSLAGGRADTQYF. For the CDR3, the DNA is TGTGCCAGCAGCTTAGCGGGCGGGAGGGCAGATACGCAGTATTTT. This chain links TRBV7-9 with TRBJ2-3; 9 bases align to TRBD2. The V segment lost 0 bases and the J segment 4 bases; nucleotides outside the gene matches: 2. This CDR3 has 15 residues. Looked up from germline, CDR1 is SEHNR and CDR2 is FQNEAQ (reference sequence).

The chain couples TRBV2 to TRBJ2-3, with 8 positions matching TRBD2. The CDR3 has 15 amino acids. Trimming took 5 bases from V and 7 from J; bases not matched to a gene: 11. Looked up from germline, CDR1 is SNHLY and CDR2 is FYNNEI. CDR3 protein: CASSNTGGQANTQYF. Here the CDR3 DNA reads TGTGCCAGCAGTAACACGGGGGGGCAAGCAAATACGCAGTATTTT.

The chain is built from TRBV9 and TRBJ2-3; 8 bases fit TRBD1. This CDR3 is 19 amino acids long. Germline loops: CDR1 SGDLS, CDR2 YYNGEE. Germline trimming cut 0 bases from V and 4 bases from J; bases unmatched to any gene: 16. CDR3 sequence: CASSVEGWGQEVYADTQYF. For the CDR3, the DNA is TGTGCCAGCAGCGTAGAAGGTTGGGGACAGGAAGTCTACGCAGATACGCAGTATTTT. Full variable domain (outside the CDR3, taken from reference TRBV9 and TRBJ2-3): DSGVTQTPKHLITATGQRVTLRCSPRSGDLSVYWYQQSLDQGLQFLIQYYNGEERAKGNILERFSAQQFPDLHSELNLSSLELGDSALYFCASSVEGWGQEVYADTQYFGPGTRLTVL.

This sequence joins TRBV30 and TRBJ2-2; tentatively, D is TRBD1 (5 bases). CDR3 length: 13 residues. Germline V CDR1 and CDR2: GTSNPN, SVGIG (reference sequence). Trimming removed 5 bases at V and 2 bases at J, with 9 bases between. CDR3 sequence reads: CAWWGLNTGELFF. As DNA, the CDR3 is TGTGCCTGGTGGGGCCTTAACACCGGGGAGCTGTTTTTT.

This clone was seen only a few times. This chain connects TRBV27 to TRBJ1-2; TRBD1 matches at 8 bases. This CDR3 has 13 residues. Germline V gene data show CDR1 as MNHEY and CDR2 as SMNVEV (reference sequence). J lost 6 bases, V lost 4 bases, and 4 bases had no gene match. The CDR3 is CASSWRQGHGYTF. The DNA for the CDR3 is TGTGCCAGCAGTTGGAGACAGGGGCATGGCTACACCTTC.

The rearrangement joins TRBV30 to TRBJ2-7, with 9 bases that match TRBD2. The V gene end was trimmed by 5 bases and the J gene end by 2 bases; junction bases not matched to a gene: 13. Germline V gives CDR1 GTSNPN, CDR2 SVGIG (reference sequence). CDR3 size: 16 residues. The CDR3 here is CAWRRGRLAVPYEQYF. CDR3 DNA sequence: TGTGCCTGGCGACGAGGGAGACTAGCGGTCCCCTACGAGCAGTACTTC.

The chain is built from TRBV6-1 and TRBJ2-1; 13 nucleotides agree with TRBD2. Germline CDR1 reads MNHNS; CDR2 reads SASEGT. CDR3 length equals 16 residues. The trim removed 4 bases at V and 7 bases at J, leaving 7 bases unmatched. As DNA, the CDR3 is TGTGCCAGCAGTGGGACTAGCGGGAGAGGTATGAATGAGCAGTTCTTC. This codes for CASSGTSGRGMNEQFF.

The chain joins TRBV9 to TRBJ1-4; no clear D gene. The V gene lost 4 bases and the J gene lost 3 bases, with 13 bases spanning the gap. This CDR3 is built from 15 residues. The germline CDR1 and CDR2 sequences are SGDLS and YYNGEE. The CDR3 bases are TGTGCCAGCAGCCCCCGCGGGCCCCCTAATGAAAAACTGTTTTTT. Amino acids: CASSPRGPPNEKLFF.

V and J are TRBV23-1 and TRBJ2-2, with 7 bases aligning to TRBD1. TRBV23-1 is marked as an open reading frame, function uncertain. The V gene end was trimmed by 7 bases and the J gene end by 2 bases; junction bases not matched to a gene: 7. The CDR3 is 15 residues long. The CDR3, as DNA: TGCGCCAGCAAACCGACAGGGACAAACACCGGGGAGCTGTTTTTT. Translated: CASKPTGTNTGELFF.

The chain links TRBV7-9 to TRBJ1-1; D might be TRBD1 (6 bases). Germline values: CDR1 SEHNR, CDR2 FQNEAQ (reference sequence). Trimming removed 6 bases from V and 0 bases from J, with 8 bases in between. This CDR3 region has 13 residues. CDR3 coding DNA: TGTGCCAGCAGTCAGGGGATGAACACTGAAGCTTTCTTT. This codes for CASSQGMNTEAFF.

The V and J genes are TRBV5-4 and TRBJ2-3; D is unresolved. Germline lookup yields CDR1 SGHNT and CDR2 YYREEE (reference sequence). V was clipped by 4 bases and J by 4 bases, with 7 bases between them. The CDR3 runs 12 residues. The chain's CDR3 is CASSVAPDTQYF. The CDR3 coding sequence is TGTGCCAGCAGCGTAGCCCCAGATACGCAGTATTTT.

This chain links TRBV5-6 with TRBJ1-5; 9 bases fit TRBD1. Per the germline V gene, CDR1 is SGHDT and CDR2 is YYEEEE. V lost 4 bases, J lost 4 bases, and 9 bases stayed unmatched. This CDR3 contains 16 residues. The CDR3 loop reads CASSPFGTGINQPQHF. The CDR3 region has the DNA TGTGCCAGCAGCCCGTTTGGGACAGGGATTAATCAGCCCCAGCATTTT.

The chain carries TRBV6-5 and TRBJ1-1; no clear D gene. The V end was cut by 6 bases, the J end by 5 bases, with 16 bases between. The CDR3 loop spans 14 amino acids. CDR1 is MNHEY, CDR2 SVGAGI, per germline. Written as DNA, the CDR3 is TGTGCCAGCAGACCTCGGACTCCGCGGACTGAAGCTTTCTTT. This sequence encodes CASRPRTPRTEAFF.

The chain has TRBV18 and TRBJ2-7; the match to TRBD2 covers 10 bases. The CDR3 has 15 residues. Germline CDR1 and CDR2: KGHSH and LQKENI. The J segment lost 2 bases and the V segment lost 4 bases, leaving 5 bases of the junction unmatched. The CDR3 is CASSLGLAETYEQYF. In DNA, the CDR3 is TGTGCCAGCTCACTAGGACTAGCGGAAACCTACGAGCAGTACTTC.

A remark on this clone: Additional DNA sequences in this sample encode the identical CDR3. The V call is TRBV5-5, the J call TRBJ1-5; weak D call: TRBD1 (6 bases). This CDR3 contains 13 residues. Per germline, CDR1 SGHKS and CDR2 YYEKEE (reference sequence). V was pared by 4 bases and J by 5 bases, with 10 bases between. CDR3 region: CASSRQDDQPQHF. DNA for the CDR3: TGTGCCAGCAGCAGACAGGACGATCAGCCCCAGCATTTT.

This clone showed up just a few times. The V call is TRBV5-1, the J call TRBJ1-2; 7 bases match TRBD1. CDR3 length: 16 amino acids. Germline-derived CDR1 and CDR2 are SGHRS and YFSETQ. After removal of 3 bases from V and 1 base from J, the junction contained 9 bases not matched to a gene. The CDR3 DNA reads as TGCGCCAGCAGCTCCTCTATTGACAGGGATAACTATGGCTACACCTTC. Its protein is CASSSSIDRDNYGYTF.

The table lists this clone with a count of one. The V gene is TRBV5-1, the J gene TRBJ1-1; tentative D call: TRBD1 (6 bases). The germline V gene encodes CDR1 SGHRS and CDR2 YFSETQ. With 7 bases removed from V and 4 bases from J, the gap between germline ends came to 14 bases. This CDR3 comprises 13 residues. The CDR3 sequence is CASQGLGSTEAFF. As DNA, the CDR3 is TGCGCCAGCCAGGGGTTAGGGAGCACTGAAGCTTTCTTT.

The rearrangement joins TRBV5-8 to TRBJ1-6; D might be TRBD1 (5 bases). Trimming took 4 bases from V and 0 from J, leaving 17 bases between them. Germline CDR1 is SGHTS and CDR2 is YDEGEE. The CDR3 extends over 18 amino acids. The CDR3 DNA sequence: TGTGCCAGCAGCGGGGGACTCTCAAGGAGCTCCTATAATTCACCCCTCCACTTT. It translates to CASSGGLSRSSYNSPLHF.

The chain employs TRBV3-1 (or the pseudogene TRBV3-2) and TRBJ2-7; TRBD1 agrees at 10 bases. The length of the CDR3 is 14 residues. Losses at the gene ends were 3 bases for V and 3 bases for J; bases not matched to a gene: 2. Germline CDR1 is LGHDT and CDR2 is YNNKEL (reference sequence). The CDR3 DNA reads TGTGCCAGCAGCCACCGGGACAGGGGCTACGAGCAGTACTTC. As protein: CASSHRDRGYEQYF.

This chain joins TRBV3-1 (or the pseudogene TRBV3-2) and TRBJ2-7; TRBD2 aligns across 11 bases. V trimming: 5 bases; J trimming: 2 bases; junction bases outside the gene matches: 5. This CDR3 is 15 amino acids long. Germline CDR1 LGHDT, CDR2 YNNKEL (reference sequence). The DNA for the CDR3 is TGTGCCAGCAGCACGACTAGCGGGGCTACCTACGAGCAGTACTTC. Translation: CASSTTSGATYEQYF.

This clone was counted a few times. This rearrangement joins TRBV12-3 or TRBV12-4 to TRBJ1-6; possible D gene TRBD1, 5 bases. V was clipped by 3 bases and J by 8 bases, with 8 bases between them. The CDR3 is 13 residues long. CDR3 in DNA: TGTGCCAGCAGTTTGTTACAGGATTCACCCCTCCACTTT. Translated: CASSLLQDSPLHF.

The rearrangement uses TRBV5-8 and TRBJ2-7; 8 nucleotides agree with TRBD2. The CDR3 totals 16 residues. V lost 0 bases to trimming and J lost 3 bases; unmatched junction nucleotides: 8. The germline V gene encodes CDR1 SGHTS and CDR2 YDEGEE. The CDR3 reads CASSLAISGKLYEQYF. The CDR3 DNA sequence: TGTGCCAGCAGCTTGGCCATTAGCGGGAAGCTCTACGAGCAGTACTTC.

The rearrangement uses TRBV29-1 and TRBJ2-3; possible D gene TRBD2, 6 bases. The V gene's germline CDR1 is SQVTM and CDR2 ANQGSEA. The CDR3 has 14 amino acids. V was pared by 4 bases and J by 4 bases, with 15 bases between. The CDR3 is CSVAGGGDPDTQYF. CDR3 bases: TGCAGCGTTGCGGGTGGAGGGGACCCAGATACGCAGTATTTT.